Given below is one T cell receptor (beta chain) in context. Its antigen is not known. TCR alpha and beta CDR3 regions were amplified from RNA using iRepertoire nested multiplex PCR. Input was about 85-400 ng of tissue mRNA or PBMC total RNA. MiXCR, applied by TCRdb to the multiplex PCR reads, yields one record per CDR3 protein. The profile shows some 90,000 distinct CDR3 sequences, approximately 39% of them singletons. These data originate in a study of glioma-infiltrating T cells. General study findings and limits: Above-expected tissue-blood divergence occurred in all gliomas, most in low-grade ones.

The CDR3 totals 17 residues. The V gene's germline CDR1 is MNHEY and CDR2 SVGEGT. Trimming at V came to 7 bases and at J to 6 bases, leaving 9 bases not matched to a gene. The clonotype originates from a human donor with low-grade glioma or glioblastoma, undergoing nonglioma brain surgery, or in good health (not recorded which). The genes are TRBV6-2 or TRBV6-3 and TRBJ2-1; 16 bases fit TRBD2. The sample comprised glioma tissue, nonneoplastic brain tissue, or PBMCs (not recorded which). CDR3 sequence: CASMGTSGRVPSNEQFF. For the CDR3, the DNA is TGTGCCAGCATGGGGACTAGCGGGAGGGTGCCTAGCAATGAGCAGTTCTTC.